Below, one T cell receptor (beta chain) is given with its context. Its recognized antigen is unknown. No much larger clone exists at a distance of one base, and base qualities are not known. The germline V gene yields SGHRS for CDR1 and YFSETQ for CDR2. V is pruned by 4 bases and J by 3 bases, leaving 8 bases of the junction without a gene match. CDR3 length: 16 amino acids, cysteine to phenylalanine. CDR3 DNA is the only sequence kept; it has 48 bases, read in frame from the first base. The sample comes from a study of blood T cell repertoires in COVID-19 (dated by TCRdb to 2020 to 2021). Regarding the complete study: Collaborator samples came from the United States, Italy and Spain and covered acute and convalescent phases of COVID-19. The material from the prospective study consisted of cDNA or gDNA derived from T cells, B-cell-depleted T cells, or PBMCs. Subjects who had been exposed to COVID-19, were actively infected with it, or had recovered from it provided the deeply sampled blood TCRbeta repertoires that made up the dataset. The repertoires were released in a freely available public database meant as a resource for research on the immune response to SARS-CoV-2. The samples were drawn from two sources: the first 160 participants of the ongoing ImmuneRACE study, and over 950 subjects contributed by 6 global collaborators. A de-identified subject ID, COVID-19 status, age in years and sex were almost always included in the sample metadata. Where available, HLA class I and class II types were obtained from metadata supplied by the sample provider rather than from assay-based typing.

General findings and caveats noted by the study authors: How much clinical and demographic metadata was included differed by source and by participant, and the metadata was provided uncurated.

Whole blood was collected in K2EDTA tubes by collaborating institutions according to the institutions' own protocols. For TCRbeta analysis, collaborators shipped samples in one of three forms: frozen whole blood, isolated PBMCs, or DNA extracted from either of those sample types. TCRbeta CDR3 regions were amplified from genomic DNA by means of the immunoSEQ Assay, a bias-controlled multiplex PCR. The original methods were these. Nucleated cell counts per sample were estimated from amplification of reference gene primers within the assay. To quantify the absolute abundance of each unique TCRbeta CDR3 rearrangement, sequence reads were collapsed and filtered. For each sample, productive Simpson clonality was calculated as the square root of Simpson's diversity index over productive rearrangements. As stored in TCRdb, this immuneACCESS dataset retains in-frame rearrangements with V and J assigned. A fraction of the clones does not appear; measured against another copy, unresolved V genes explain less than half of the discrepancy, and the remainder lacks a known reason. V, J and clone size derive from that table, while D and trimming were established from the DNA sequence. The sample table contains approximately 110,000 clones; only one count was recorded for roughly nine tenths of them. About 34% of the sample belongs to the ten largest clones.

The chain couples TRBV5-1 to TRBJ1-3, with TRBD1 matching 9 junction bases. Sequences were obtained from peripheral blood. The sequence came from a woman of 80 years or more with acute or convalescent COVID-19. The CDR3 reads CASSVTGQGFGNTIYF. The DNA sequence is TGCGCCAGCAGCGTCACGGGACAGGGCTTTGGAAACACCATATATTTT.